This T cell receptor (beta chain) was captured by sequencing in a study of post-analysis software for immune sequencing data. Across the whole study: Included courses were relapsing-remitting and secondary progressive multiple sclerosis; progressive-relapsing multiple sclerosis was also included. Study-level points and caveats: Significantly decreased normalized Chao1 diversity was recorded for multiple sclerosis patients relative to controls. About 5 TRBV segments (TRBV5-6, TRBV5-1 and TRBV20-1 among them) occurred more frequently in patients than in controls.

About this clonotype: Its antigen remains unidentified.

The germline V and J ends were trimmed by 4 bases and 3 bases, with 7 bases remaining between them. Germline V lookup: CDR1 SQVTM, CDR2 ANQGSEA. The CDR3 extends over 12 amino acids. The authors incorporated unique molecular identifiers into the TCR beta cDNA libraries. Researchers reported 400,000 to 600,000 cDNA molecules coming from about 1 to 10 million T cells. TCRdb reprocessed the PCR reads with MiXCR, giving one entry per CDR3 protein. Here the sample spans approximately 630,000 distinct CDR3 sequences, approximately 59% being singletons. The sequenced sample consisted of blood. The chain uses TRBV29-1 and TRBJ2-1; D remains ambiguous. The clonotype comes from a girl aged 2-10 years with multiple sclerosis. The CDR3 DNA reads TGCAGCGTTGGCGAGATCTACAATGAGCAGTTCTTC. Residues: CSVGEIYNEQFF.